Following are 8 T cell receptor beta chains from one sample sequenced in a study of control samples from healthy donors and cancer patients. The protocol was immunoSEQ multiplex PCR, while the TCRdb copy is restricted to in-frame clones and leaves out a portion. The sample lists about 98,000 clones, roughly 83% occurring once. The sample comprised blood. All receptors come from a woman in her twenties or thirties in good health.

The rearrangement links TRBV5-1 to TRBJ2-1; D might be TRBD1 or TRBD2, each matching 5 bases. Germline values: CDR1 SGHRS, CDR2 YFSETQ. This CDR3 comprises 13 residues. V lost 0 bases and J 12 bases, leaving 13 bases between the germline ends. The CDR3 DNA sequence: TGCGCCAGCAGCTTGGAGGGACCCCCGGTGCAGTTCTTC. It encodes CASSLEGPPVQFF.

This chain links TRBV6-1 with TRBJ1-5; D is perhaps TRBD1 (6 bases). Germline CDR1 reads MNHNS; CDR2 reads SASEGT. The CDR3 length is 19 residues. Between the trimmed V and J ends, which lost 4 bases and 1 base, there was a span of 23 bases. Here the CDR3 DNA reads TGTGCCAGCAGTGCAAACCCACCCGGGGGGCGTATAAGCAATCAGCCCCAGCATTTT. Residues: CASSANPPGGRISNQPQHF.

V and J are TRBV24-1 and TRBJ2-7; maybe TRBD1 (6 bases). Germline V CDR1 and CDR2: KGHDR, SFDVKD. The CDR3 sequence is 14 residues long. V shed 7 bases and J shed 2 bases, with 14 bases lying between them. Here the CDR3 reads CATRNNRAPYEQYF. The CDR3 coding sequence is TGTGCCACCAGAAATAACAGGGCCCCCTACGAGCAGTACTTC.

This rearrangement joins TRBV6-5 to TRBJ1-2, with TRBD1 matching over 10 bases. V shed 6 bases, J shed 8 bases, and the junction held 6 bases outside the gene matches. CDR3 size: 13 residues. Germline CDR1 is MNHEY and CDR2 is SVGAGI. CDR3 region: CASSTGTGVGYTF. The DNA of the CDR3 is TGTGCCAGCAGCACCGGGACAGGGGTGGGCTACACCTTC.

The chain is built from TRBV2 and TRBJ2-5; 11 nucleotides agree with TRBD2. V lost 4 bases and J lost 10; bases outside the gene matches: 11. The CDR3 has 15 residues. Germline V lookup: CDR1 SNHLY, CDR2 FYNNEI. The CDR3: CASSVGSGGAVIQYF. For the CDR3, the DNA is TGTGCCAGCAGTGTGGGTAGCGGGGGGGCCGTGATCCAGTACTTC.

DNA for the CDR3: TGCGCCAGCAGCTTGGTGGACAGCACAGATACGCAGTATTTT. This sequence encodes CASSLVDSTDTQYF. The rearrangement joins TRBV5-1 to TRBJ2-3, with D unclear. The CDR3 loop spans 14 amino acids. In germline, CDR1 is SGHRS, CDR2 YFSETQ. Trimming removed 0 bases from V and 0 bases from J, with 5 bases in between.

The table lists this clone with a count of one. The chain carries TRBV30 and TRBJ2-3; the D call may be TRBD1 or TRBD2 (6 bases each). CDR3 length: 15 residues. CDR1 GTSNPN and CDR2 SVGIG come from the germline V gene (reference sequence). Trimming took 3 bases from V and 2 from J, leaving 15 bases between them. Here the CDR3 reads CAWRSGAGSTDTQYF. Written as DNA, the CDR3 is TGTGCCTGGAGATCGGGGGCGGGGTCCACAGATACGCAGTATTTT.

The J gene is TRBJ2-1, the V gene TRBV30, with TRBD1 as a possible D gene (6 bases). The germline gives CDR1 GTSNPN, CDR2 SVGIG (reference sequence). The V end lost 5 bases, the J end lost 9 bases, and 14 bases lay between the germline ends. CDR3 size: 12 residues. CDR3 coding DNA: TGTGCCTGGGGGGACAAATTCCGTGAGCAGTTCTTC. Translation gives CAWGDKFREQFF.